The rows below give T cell receptor beta chains drawn from one sample of a study of control samples from healthy donors and cancer patients. Using immunoSEQ multiplex PCR, the repertoire was profiled, and TCRdb retains in-frame clones only, with some absent. The sample has 120,000 or so clones; more than 75% are singletons. Sequences were obtained from blood. All receptors come from a young man in good health. Each CDR3 is given with its conserved first and last residue. D genes are given only for firm matches. The size field is filled for only some rows; it gives once, few, many or a size class.

>TRBJ2-2|-|17|-|TRBV19
CASLQTRDTVRTGELFF
TGTGCCAGTCTTCAAACCCGGGACACGGTTCGAACCGGGGAGCTGTTTTTT
>TRBJ1-3|-|14|-|TRBV2
CASQLPNSGNTIYF
TGTGCCAGCCAGCTGCCCAACTCTGGAAACACCATATATTTT
>TRBJ1-4|-|12|-|TRBV12-3/TRBV12-4
CASSARTEKLFF
TGTGCCAGCAGTGCACGGACTGAAAAACTGTTTTTT
>TRBJ2-3|-|11|-|TRBV9
CASSETDTQYF
TGTGCCAGCAGCGAAACAGATACGCAGTATTTT
>TRBJ2-3|-|15|-|TRBV6-2/TRBV6-3
CASSSERAYTDTQYF
TGTGCCAGCAGTTCTGAGCGGGCGTACACAGATACGCAGTATTTT
>TRBJ1-1|-|10|-|TRBV2
CASRTPEAFF
TGTGCCAGCAGGACACCTGAAGCTTTCTTT
>TRBJ2-7|-|12|once|TRBV27
CASSSGFYEQYF
TGTGCCAGCAGTTCCGGATTCTACGAGCAGTACTTC
>TRBJ1-5|-|14|-|TRBV24-1
CATSDLYSNQPQHF
TGTGCCACCAGTGATTTATACAGCAATCAGCCCCAGCATTTT
>TRBJ2-1|TRBD2|16|-|TRBV6-2/TRBV6-3
CASSSHASGLYNEQFF
TGTGCCAGCAGTTCCCACGCTAGCGGGTTATACAATGAGCAGTTCTTC
>TRBJ2-7|-|11|-|TRBV19
CASIGRGKQYF
TGTGCCAGTATCGGGCGGGGTAAGCAGTACTTC
>TRBJ1-3|TRBD1|16|-|TRBV14
CASSQETGTGAGTIYF
TGTGCCAGCAGCCAAGAAACAGGGACAGGGGCCGGGACCATATATTTT
>TRBJ2-3|-|16|-|TRBV19
CASSIVGGTSTDTQYF
TGTGCCAGTAGTATAGTCGGAGGGACTAGCACAGATACGCAGTATTTT
>TRBJ2-3|-|14|-|TRBV29-1
CSGAYAQGADTQYF
TGCAGCGGGGCTTACGCCCAGGGCGCAGATACGCAGTATTTT
>TRBJ1-1|-|13|-|TRBV5-5
CASRHKVGTEAFF
TGTGCCAGCAGACACAAAGTGGGGACTGAAGCTTTCTTT
>TRBJ2-3|TRBD2|18|-|TRBV4-1
CASSQWGTSGTSTDTQYF
TGCGCCAGCAGCCAATGGGGGACTAGCGGGACTAGCACAGATACGCAGTATTTT
>TRBJ2-7|-|15|-|TRBV15
CATSPQVALAYEQYF
TGTGCCACCAGCCCCCAGGTGGCGCTTGCCTACGAGCAGTACTTC
>TRBJ2-7|TRBD2|16|-|TRBV6-1
CASSEWGLAGGYEQYF
TGTGCCAGCAGTGAGTGGGGACTAGCGGGAGGTTACGAGCAGTACTTC